This record concerns one T cell receptor beta chain sequence. The data belong to a study of OX40 agonist ivuxolimab in advanced cancers. Produced via immunoSEQ multiplex PCR; TCRdb's table is partial and in-frame only. The sample shows over 60,000 clones, 84% of them seen only once. Germline CDR1 reads SGHTA; CDR2 reads FQGNSA. The V and J ends lost 2 bases and 7 bases respectively, with 14 bases between them. This CDR3 has 15 amino acids. The gene calls are TRBV7-2 and TRBJ2-2; D possibly corresponds to TRBD1 (5 bases). This TCR was sampled from an adult with an advanced solid tumor such as melanoma, head and neck, liver or kidney cancer. The material was CD4+ or CD8+ T cells sorted from blood, obtained in a trial of the OX40 agonist ivuxolimab. CDR3 loop: CASSLSGLGNGELFF. Here the CDR3 DNA reads TGTGCCAGCAGCTTATCAGGGTTGGGAAACGGGGAGCTGTTTTTT.